The T cell receptor beta chain under discussion was sequenced for a study of PD-L1 blockade in urothelial cancer. Across the study: Blood drawn 3 weeks (second dose) and 6 weeks after treatment start was analyzed. Blood samples contained a median roughly 150,000 T cells.

The V gene's germline CDR1 is SGDLS and CDR2 YYNGEE. The CDR3 runs 12 residues. V dropped 0 bases and J dropped 10; count of bases not matched to a gene: 1. Time point meaning: pretreatment peripheral blood. Here immunoSEQ multiplex PCR was the method, and the copy in TCRdb shows in-frame clones only, minus some. The data hold 85,000 to 95,000 clones, with 90% observed a single time. The source was PBMCs, collected around atezolizumab (anti-PD-L1) treatment. The clonotype comes from a man between 60 and 75 years old with urothelial cancer. The J gene is TRBJ2-1, the V gene TRBV9; 7 nucleotides match TRBD1. This CDR3 reads CASSVGDREQFF. The DNA of the CDR3 is TGTGCCAGCAGCGTAGGGGACAGAGAGCAGTTCTTC.